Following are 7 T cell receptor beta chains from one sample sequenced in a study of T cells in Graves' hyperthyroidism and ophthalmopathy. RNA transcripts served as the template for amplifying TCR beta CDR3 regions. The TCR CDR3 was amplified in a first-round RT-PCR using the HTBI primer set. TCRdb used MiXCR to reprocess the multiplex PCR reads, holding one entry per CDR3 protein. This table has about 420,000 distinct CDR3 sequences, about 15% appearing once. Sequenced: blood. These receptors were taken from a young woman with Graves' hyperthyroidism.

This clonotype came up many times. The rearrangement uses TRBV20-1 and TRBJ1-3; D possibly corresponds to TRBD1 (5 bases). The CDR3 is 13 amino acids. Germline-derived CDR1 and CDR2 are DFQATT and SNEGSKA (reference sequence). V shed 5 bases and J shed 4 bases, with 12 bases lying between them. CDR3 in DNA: TGCAGTGCTGGGGCCAGCAGAGGAAACACCATATATTTT. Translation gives CSAGASRGNTIYF.

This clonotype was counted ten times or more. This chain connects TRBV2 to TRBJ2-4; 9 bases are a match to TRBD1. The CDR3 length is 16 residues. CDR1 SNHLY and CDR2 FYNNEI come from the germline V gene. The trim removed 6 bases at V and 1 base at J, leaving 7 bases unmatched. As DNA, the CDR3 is TGTGCCAGCAGGGGGGACAGGGCTAAGGCCAAAAACATTCAGTACTTC. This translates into CASRGDRAKAKNIQYF. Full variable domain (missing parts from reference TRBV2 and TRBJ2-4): EPEVTQTPSHQVTQMGQEVILRCVPISNHLYFYWYRQILGQKVEFLVSFYNNEISEKSEIFDDQFSVERPDGSNFTLKIRSTKLEDSAMYFCASRGDRAKAKNIQYFGAGTRLSVL.

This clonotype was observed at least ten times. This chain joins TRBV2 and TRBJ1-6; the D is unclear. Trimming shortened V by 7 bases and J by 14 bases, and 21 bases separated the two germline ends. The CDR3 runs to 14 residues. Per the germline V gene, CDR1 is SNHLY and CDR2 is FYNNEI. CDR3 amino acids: CASKIGEGFRTLHF. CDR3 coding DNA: TGTGCCAGCAAAATCGGTGAAGGCTTTCGAACCCTCCACTTT.

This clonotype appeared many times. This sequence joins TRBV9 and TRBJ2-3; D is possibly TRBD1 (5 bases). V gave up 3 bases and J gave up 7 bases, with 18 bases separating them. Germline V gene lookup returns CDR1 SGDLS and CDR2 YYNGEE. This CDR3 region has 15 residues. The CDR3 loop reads CASSGRGADPNTQYF. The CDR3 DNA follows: TGTGCCAGCAGCGGTCGTGGGGCCGACCCCAATACGCAGTATTTT.

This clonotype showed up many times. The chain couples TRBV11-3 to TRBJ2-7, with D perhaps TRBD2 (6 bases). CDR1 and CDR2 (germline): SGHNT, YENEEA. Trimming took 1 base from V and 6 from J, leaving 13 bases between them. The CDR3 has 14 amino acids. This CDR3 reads CASSLGGTVPEQYF. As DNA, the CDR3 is TGTGCCAGCAGCTTAGGTGGGACTGTACCCGAGCAGTACTTC.

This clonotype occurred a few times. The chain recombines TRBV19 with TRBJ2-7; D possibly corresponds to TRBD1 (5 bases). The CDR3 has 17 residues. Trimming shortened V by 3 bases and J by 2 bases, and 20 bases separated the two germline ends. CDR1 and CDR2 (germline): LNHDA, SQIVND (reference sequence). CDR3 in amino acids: CASSMGLVVTLPYEQYF. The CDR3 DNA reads TGTGCCAGTAGTATGGGGCTCGTGGTGACACTACCCTACGAGCAGTACTTC.

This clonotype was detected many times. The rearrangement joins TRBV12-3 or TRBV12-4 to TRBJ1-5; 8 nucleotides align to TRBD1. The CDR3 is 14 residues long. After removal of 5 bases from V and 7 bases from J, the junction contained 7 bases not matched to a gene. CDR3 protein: CASSLRTGRQPQHF. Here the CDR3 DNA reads TGTGCCAGCAGTCTAAGGACAGGGAGGCAGCCCCAGCATTTT.